These 18 T cell receptor beta chains came from one sample sequenced in a study of blood T cell repertoires in COVID-19. Some clones are missing from TCRdb's copy, which holds only in-frame ones; the method was immunoSEQ multiplex PCR. This sample has around 100,000 clones, with about 80% found just once. The sequenced sample consisted of peripheral blood. The receptor set was obtained from a human donor in a cohort sampled during active or convalescent COVID-19.

The chain carries TRBV11-2 and TRBJ2-3, with TRBD1 identical over 7 bases. CDR1 is SGHAT and CDR2 is FQNNGV in the germline V gene. With 5 bases clipped from V and 3 bases from J, the junction kept 5 bases outside the gene matches. CDR3 length: 14 residues. In DNA form, the CDR3 reads TGTGCCAGCAGCAAGGGACAGTGGACAGATACGCAGTATTTT. Encoded protein: CASSKGQWTDTQYF.

The chain joins TRBV27 to TRBJ2-2; 9 bases map to TRBD1. The CDR3 is 14 residues long. V shed 6 bases, J shed 7 bases, and the junction held 6 bases outside the gene matches. Germline CDR1 is MNHEY and CDR2 is SMNVEV (reference sequence). CDR3 loop: CASSRDRVSGELFF. The CDR3 DNA follows: TGTGCCAGCAGCCGGGACAGGGTTAGCGGGGAGCTGTTTTTT.

This chain uses TRBV4-1 with TRBJ1-4; D unclear. CDR1 and CDR2 from the germline V gene are MGHRA and YSYEKL. CDR3 length: 15 residues. V was clipped by 4 bases and J by 7 bases, with 16 bases between them. CDR3 sequence: CASSPLRVGSEKLFF. The DNA for the CDR3 is TGCGCCAGCAGCCCCCTGCGGGTGGGGAGTGAAAAACTGTTTTTT.

The J gene is TRBJ1-1, the V gene TRBV30; the D gene is possibly TRBD1 (6 bases). The germline V gene has CDR1 GTSNPN and CDR2 SVGIG (reference sequence). The CDR3 length is 13 residues. Trimming removed 4 bases from V and 3 bases from J, with 12 bases in between. The CDR3 coding sequence is TGTGCCTGGACTCCCCCAGGGGACACTGAAGCTTTCTTT. Amino acid sequence: CAWTPPGDTEAFF.

This clone was seen only a few times. The CDR3 sequence: CASSESTGGLGYTF. In nucleotides, the CDR3 is TGTGCCAGCAGTGAATCTACAGGGGGCTTGGGCTACACCTTC. The chain recombines TRBV2 with TRBJ1-2, with 9 bases aligning to TRBD1. Trimming removed 2 bases from V and 8 bases from J; junction bases left unmatched: 6. Germline loops: CDR1 SNHLY, CDR2 FYNNEI. The CDR3 contains 14 residues.

A remark on this clone: Relative to the germline gene, one junction end is altered; a read error may explain this. This chain links TRBV11-3 with TRBJ1-1; a weak D match, TRBD1 (6 bases). Germline assignment: CDR1 SGHNT and CDR2 YENEEA. This CDR3 has 12 residues. CDR3 loop: CASSLDQTGKTF. CDR3 coding DNA: TGTGCCAGCAGCTTAGATCAAACAGGGAAGACCTTT.

The genes are TRBV5-4 and TRBJ2-7; maybe TRBD2 (6 bases). The V gene lost 4 bases and the J gene lost 7 bases, with 15 bases spanning the gap. Germline V CDR1 and CDR2: SGHNT, YYREEE (reference sequence). The CDR3 covers 13 residues. The DNA of the CDR3 is TGTGCCAGCAGCCAAGGTTGGGCGGGGGAGCAGTACTTC. Translation: CASSQGWAGEQYF. The whole variable domain, filled in from reference TRBV5-4 and TRBJ2-7, reads ETGVTQSPTHLIKTRGQQVTLRCSSQSGHNTVSWYQQALGQGPQFIFQYYREEENGRGNFPPRFSGLQFPNYSSELNVNALELDDSALYLCASSQGWAGEQYFGPGTRLTVT.

This chain links TRBV6-5 with TRBJ1-2, with TRBD1 matching over 9 bases. This CDR3 spans 15 amino acids. In germline, CDR1 is MNHEY, CDR2 SVGAGI. The V segment lost 6 bases and the J segment 5 bases; nucleotides outside the gene matches: 10. The CDR3 nucleotides are TGTGCCAGCAGAATAGGGACAGGGTTTCAGTATGGCTACACCTTC. Translating it yields CASRIGTGFQYGYTF.

The gene calls are TRBV21-1 and TRBJ2-7; the table's D call of TRBD1 was not tested on the DNA. TRBV21-1 is noted as a pseudogene. The CDR3 runs 15 residues. CDR3 coding DNA: TGTGCCAGCAGCACAGCCGGGACAGGTCCCTACGAGCAGTACTTC. Encoded protein: CASSTAGTGPYEQYF.

The chain has TRBV5-1 and TRBJ2-5; 9 bases map to TRBD2. In germline, CDR1 is SGHRS, CDR2 YFSETQ. With 1 base clipped from V and 2 bases from J, the junction kept 0 bases outside the gene matches. The CDR3 covers 14 residues. CDR3 sequence: CASSLLAGQETQYF. For the CDR3, the DNA is TGCGCCAGCAGCTTGCTAGCGGGGCAAGAGACCCAGTACTTC.

The rearrangement uses TRBV21-1 and TRBJ1-1; the table's D call TRBD1 went unverified against the DNA. TRBV21-1 is a pseudogene. This CDR3 has 15 amino acids. The CDR3 region has the DNA TGTGCCAGCAGCAAAGATAAGGGGTCGGACACTGAAGCTTTCTTT. This sequence encodes CASSKDKGSDTEAFF.

The V gene is TRBV11-3, the J gene TRBJ2-2; TRBD2 aligns across 14 bases. V was pared by 8 bases and J by 2 bases, with 13 bases of the junction left unmatched. The V gene's germline CDR1 is SGHNT and CDR2 YENEEA. CDR3 length equals 19 residues. Here the CDR3 DNA reads TGTGCCAGCTACGGACCCGGGACTAGCGGGGGAGATAACACCGGGGAGCTGTTTTTT. It translates to CASYGPGTSGGDNTGELFF.

CDR3 in amino acids: CASRTSGGNYNEQFF. In DNA, the CDR3 is TGCGCCAGCAGAACCAGCGGGGGGAACTACAATGAGCAGTTCTTC. This chain connects TRBV5-1 to TRBJ2-1, with TRBD2 matching over 9 bases. V lost 5 bases, J lost 3 bases, and 6 bases stayed unmatched. Germline V lookup: CDR1 SGHRS, CDR2 YFSETQ. The CDR3 extends over 15 amino acids.

J is TRBJ2-3 and V is TRBV24-1; D possibly corresponds to TRBD2 (7 bases). Trimming took off 4 bases at V and 2 bases at J, with 15 bases between the two ends. Per germline, CDR1 KGHDR and CDR2 SFDVKD. This CDR3 is built from 16 residues. CDR3 nucleotides: TGTGCCACCAGTGACGCGGGGGCAACTTACACAGATACGCAGTATTTT. This translates into CATSDAGATYTDTQYF.

V and J are TRBV13 and TRBJ2-1; tentatively, D is TRBD2 (6 bases). V lost 8 bases and J 8 bases, leaving 16 bases between the germline ends. CDR1 and CDR2 (germline): PRHDT, FYEKMQ (reference sequence). The length of the CDR3 is 13 residues. The CDR3 loop reads CASRPRPGDEQFF. The CDR3 DNA is TGTGCCAGCCGCCCCCGACCGGGGGATGAGCAGTTCTTC.

This chain joins TRBV19 and TRBJ1-5; D unresolved. This CDR3 is built from 13 residues. Germline V lookup: CDR1 LNHDA, CDR2 SQIVND (reference sequence). With 2 bases removed from V and 5 bases from J, the gap between germline ends came to 7 bases. CDR3 residues: CASSITRYQPQHF. CDR3 in DNA: TGTGCCAGTAGTATAACCCGGTATCAGCCCCAGCATTTT.

There are a few counts of this clone. The chain has TRBV9 and TRBJ2-7; a possible D gene is TRBD2 (7 bases). Trimming stripped 7 bases from V and 7 bases from J, with 15 bases between. Germline CDR1 and CDR2: SGDLS and YYNGEE. The CDR3 has 12 amino acids. The CDR3 bases are TGTGCCAGCGGGCGGGGGCCGAGAGAGCAGTACTTC. Translation: CASGRGPREQYF.

The gene calls are TRBV4-3 and TRBJ1-1, with a tentative D call TRBD1 (5 bases). Germline CDR1 LGHNA, CDR2 YSLEER. Trimming took off 0 bases at V and 6 bases at J, with 14 bases between the two ends. This CDR3 has 15 residues. The CDR3 DNA sequence: TGCGCCAGCAGCCAAGAGGGAGCCGGGGGAGCTGAAGCTTTCTTT. Translated: CASSQEGAGGAEAFF.